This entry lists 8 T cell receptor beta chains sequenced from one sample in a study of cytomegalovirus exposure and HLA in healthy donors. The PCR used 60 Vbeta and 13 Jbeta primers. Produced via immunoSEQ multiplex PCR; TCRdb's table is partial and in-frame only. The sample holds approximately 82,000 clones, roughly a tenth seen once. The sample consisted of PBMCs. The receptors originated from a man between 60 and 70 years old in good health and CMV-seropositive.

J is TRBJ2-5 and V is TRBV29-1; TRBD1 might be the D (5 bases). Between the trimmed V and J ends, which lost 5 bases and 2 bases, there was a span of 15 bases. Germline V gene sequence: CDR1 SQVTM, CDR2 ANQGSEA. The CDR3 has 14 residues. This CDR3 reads CSVPRAGIQETQYF. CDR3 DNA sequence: TGCAGCGTTCCGCGAGCAGGGATACAAGAGACCCAGTACTTC.

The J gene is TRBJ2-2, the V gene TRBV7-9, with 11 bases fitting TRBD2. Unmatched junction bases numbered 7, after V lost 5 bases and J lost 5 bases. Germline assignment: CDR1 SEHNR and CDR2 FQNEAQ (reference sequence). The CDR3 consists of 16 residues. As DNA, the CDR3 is TGTGCCAGCAGCCCCTGGTTAGCGGGAGGGACCGGGGAGCTGTTTTTT. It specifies CASSPWLAGGTGELFF.

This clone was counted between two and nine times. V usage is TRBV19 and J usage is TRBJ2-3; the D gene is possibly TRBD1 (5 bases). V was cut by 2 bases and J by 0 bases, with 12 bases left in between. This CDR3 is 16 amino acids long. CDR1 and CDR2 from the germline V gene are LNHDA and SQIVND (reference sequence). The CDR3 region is CASSIQGKGSTDTQYF. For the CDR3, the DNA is TGTGCCAGTAGTATACAGGGAAAAGGGAGCACAGATACGCAGTATTTT.

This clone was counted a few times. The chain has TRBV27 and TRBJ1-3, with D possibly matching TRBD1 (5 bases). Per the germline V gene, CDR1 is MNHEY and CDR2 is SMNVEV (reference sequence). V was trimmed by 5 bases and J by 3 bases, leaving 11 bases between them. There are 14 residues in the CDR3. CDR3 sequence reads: CASSPRANGNTIYF. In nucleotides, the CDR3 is TGTGCCAGCAGTCCCAGGGCAAATGGAAACACCATATATTTT.

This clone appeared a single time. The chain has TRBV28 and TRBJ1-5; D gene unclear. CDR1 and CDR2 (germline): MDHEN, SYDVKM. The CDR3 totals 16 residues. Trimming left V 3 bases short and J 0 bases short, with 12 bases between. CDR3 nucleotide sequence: TGTGCCAGCAGTTTCTCTCACCTAAATAGCAATCAGCCCCAGCATTTT. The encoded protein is CASSFSHLNSNQPQHF. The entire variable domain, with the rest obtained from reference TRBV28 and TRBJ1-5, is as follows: DVKVTQSSRYLVKRTGEKVFLECVQDMDHENMFWYRQDPGLGLRLIYFSYDVKMKEKGDIPEGYSVSREKKERFSLILESASTNQTSMYLCASSFSHLNSNQPQHFGDGTRLSIL.

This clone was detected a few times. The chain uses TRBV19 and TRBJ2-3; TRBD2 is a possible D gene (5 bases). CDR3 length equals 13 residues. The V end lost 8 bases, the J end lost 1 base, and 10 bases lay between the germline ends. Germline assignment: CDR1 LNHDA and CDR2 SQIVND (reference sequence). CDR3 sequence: CASYPAGTDTQYF. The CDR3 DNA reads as TGTGCCAGTTACCCAGCGGGCACAGATACGCAGTATTTT.

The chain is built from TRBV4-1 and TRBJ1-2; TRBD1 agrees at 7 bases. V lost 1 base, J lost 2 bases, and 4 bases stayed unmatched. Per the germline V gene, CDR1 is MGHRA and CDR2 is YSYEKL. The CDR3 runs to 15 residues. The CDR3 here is CASSQGETGNYGYTF. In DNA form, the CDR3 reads TGCGCCAGCAGCCAAGGAGAGACAGGGAACTATGGCTACACCTTC.

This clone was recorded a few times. The CDR3 DNA sequence: TGTGCCAGCAGCGGGGGGGGGAACACTGAAGCTTTCTTT. Amino acids: CASSGGGNTEAFF. This sequence joins TRBV7-9 and TRBJ1-1, with D possibly matching TRBD1 (5 bases). The CDR3 length is 13 residues. The germline CDR1 and CDR2 sequences are SEHNR and FQNEAQ (reference sequence). V was shortened by 5 bases and J by 1 base, with 8 bases between the two germline ends.